A selection of T cell receptor beta chains follows, all from one sample in a study of identical twins. One entry per CDR3 protein, called by TCRdb with MiXCR from the 5' RACE reads. The table shows roughly 1.6 million distinct CDR3 sequences, with around 33% occurring only once. Sequencing was performed on cord blood. These receptors were collected from a newborn girl in good health. The CDR3 runs from the conserved cysteine through the conserved F or W. D genes are given only for firm matches. Clone size is stated in some rows and not others, as once, few, many or a class when expanded.

d_gene: -
j_gene: TRBJ2-1
v_gene: TRBV6-1
abundance: few
CDR3nt: TGTGCCAGCACCCCGACGGGACCCCCCTACAATGAGCAGTTCTTC
CDR3aa: CASTPTGPPYNEQFF

d_gene: TRBD1
j_gene: TRBJ2-4
v_gene: TRBV27
abundance: many
CDR3nt: TGTGCCAGCAGAGGACAGGGATTGAACATTCAGTACTTC
CDR3aa: CASRGQGLNIQYF

d_gene: -
j_gene: TRBJ2-1
v_gene: TRBV20-1
abundance: few
CDR3nt: TGCAGTGCTAGATGGTCGCGGGACAATGAGCAGTTCTTC
CDR3aa: CSARWSRDNEQFF

d_gene: -
j_gene: TRBJ2-3
v_gene: TRBV2
abundance: -
CDR3nt: TGTGCCAGTGGGACGGAACTCACAGATACGCAGTATTTT
CDR3aa: CASGTELTDTQYF

d_gene: -
j_gene: TRBJ2-1
v_gene: TRBV7-7
abundance: -
CDR3nt: TGTGCTAGCAGCCCCTCCCGTGTGGAAGAGACCCAGTTCTTC
CDR3aa: CASSPSRVEETQFF

d_gene: TRBD1
j_gene: TRBJ2-1
v_gene: TRBV10-3
abundance: -
CDR3nt: TGTGCCATCAGCCCCCGCTTTGGCAGGGGGCGTTACAATGAGCAGTTCTTC
CDR3aa: CAISPRFGRGRYNEQFF

d_gene: -
j_gene: TRBJ2-7
v_gene: TRBV6-1
abundance: -
CDR3nt: TGTGCCAGCAGTGAACCAGGGGACCGCTCCTACGAGCAGTACTTC
CDR3aa: CASSEPGDRSYEQYF

d_gene: -
j_gene: TRBJ1-2
v_gene: TRBV6-1
abundance: many
CDR3nt: TGTGCCAGCAGTGACAGGAACTATGGCTACACCTTC
CDR3aa: CASSDRNYGYTF

d_gene: TRBD2
j_gene: TRBJ2-1
v_gene: TRBV5-1
abundance: few
CDR3nt: TGCGCCAGCAGCTTGGAACCACTAGCGCTTGATTTGAATGAGCAGTTCTTC
CDR3aa: CASSLEPLALDLNEQFF

d_gene: -
j_gene: TRBJ2-1
v_gene: TRBV2
abundance: many
CDR3nt: TGTGCCAGCAGTGAAACCGGCAATGAGCAGTTCTTC
CDR3aa: CASSETGNEQFF

d_gene: -
j_gene: TRBJ2-7
v_gene: TRBV6-1
abundance: -
CDR3nt: TGTGCCAGCATTACAGGGCAGTCCTACGAGCAGTACTTC
CDR3aa: CASITGQSYEQYF

d_gene: TRBD2
j_gene: TRBJ2-7
v_gene: TRBV11-2
abundance: -
CDR3nt: TGTGCCAGCAGCTTAGCGATAGGACTAGCGGGGTACGAGCAGTACTTC
CDR3aa: CASSLAIGLAGYEQYF

d_gene: TRBD2
j_gene: TRBJ2-7
v_gene: TRBV6-6
abundance: -
CDR3nt: TGTGCCAGCAGTTACTCCCCTACTAGCGGACGACCCTACGAGCAGTACTTC
CDR3aa: CASSYSPTSGRPYEQYF

d_gene: TRBD1
j_gene: TRBJ2-7
v_gene: TRBV20-1
abundance: few
CDR3nt: TGCAGTGCTCCACAGGGGGGAAATCTTGAGCAGTACTTC
CDR3aa: CSAPQGGNLEQYF

d_gene: -
j_gene: TRBJ2-5
v_gene: TRBV2
abundance: many
CDR3nt: TGTGCCACCTACGGACAGATCCAAGAGACCCAGTACTTC
CDR3aa: CATYGQIQETQYF

d_gene: TRBD2
j_gene: TRBJ2-3
v_gene: TRBV5-1
abundance: -
CDR3nt: TGCGCCAGCAGCCAAGGGGGACTAGCCGAGAATACGCAGTATTTT
CDR3aa: CASSQGGLAENTQYF

d_gene: -
j_gene: TRBJ2-7
v_gene: TRBV20-1
abundance: few
CDR3nt: TGCAGTGCTAGATACGGGGCCTACGAGCAGTACTTC
CDR3aa: CSARYGAYEQYF

d_gene: TRBD1
j_gene: TRBJ1-5
v_gene: TRBV4-1
abundance: -
CDR3nt: TGCGCCAGCAGCCAAGCTACCTCCCGGACAGGGGCCAATCAGCCCCAGCATTTT
CDR3aa: CASSQATSRTGANQPQHF

d_gene: TRBD1
j_gene: TRBJ2-2
v_gene: TRBV19
abundance: -
CDR3nt: TGTGCCAGTATGCAGGGGGCGAACACCGGGGAGCTGTTTTTT
CDR3aa: CASMQGANTGELFF

d_gene: -
j_gene: TRBJ1-5
v_gene: TRBV6-6
abundance: few
CDR3nt: TGTGCCAGCAGTGTGGGGGCCCCATTCGCTAATCAGCCCCAGCATTTT
CDR3aa: CASSVGAPFANQPQHF